This entry describes one T cell receptor beta chain. The record originates from a study of blood T cell repertoires in COVID-19. Study context: COVID-19 samples from acute and convalescent phases originated in the United States, Italy and Spain.

There are 17 residues in the CDR3. Looked up from germline, CDR1 is LGHNA and CDR2 is YSLEER. The V and J ends lost 1 base and 3 bases, in that order; junction bases with no gene match: 12. TCRdb keeps only in-frame clones here, not all; method: immunoSEQ multiplex PCR. Among approximately 200,000 clones listed, about 85% were seen once. The source material was peripheral blood. The TCR originated in a woman in her thirties or forties with COVID-19, enrolled during active disease. The chain joins TRBV4-3 to TRBJ2-7; 7 positions agree with TRBD2. The CDR3 DNA is TGCGCCAGCAGCCAAGTAAGCTTTGGCGGGGGTAACTACGAGCAGTACTTC. Translation: CASSQVSFGGGNYEQYF.